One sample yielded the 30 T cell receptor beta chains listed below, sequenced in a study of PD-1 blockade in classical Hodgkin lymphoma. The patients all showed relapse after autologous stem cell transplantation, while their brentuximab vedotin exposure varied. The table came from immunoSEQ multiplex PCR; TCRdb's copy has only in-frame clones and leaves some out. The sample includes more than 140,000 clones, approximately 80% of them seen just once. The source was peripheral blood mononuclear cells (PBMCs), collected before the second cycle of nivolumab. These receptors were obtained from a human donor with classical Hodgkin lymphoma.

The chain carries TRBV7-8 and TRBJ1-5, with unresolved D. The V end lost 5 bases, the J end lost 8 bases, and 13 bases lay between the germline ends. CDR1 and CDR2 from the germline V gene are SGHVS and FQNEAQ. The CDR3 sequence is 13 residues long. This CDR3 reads CASSPRPEEPQHF. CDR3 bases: TGTGCCAGCAGCCCCCGGCCCGAAGAGCCCCAGCATTTT.

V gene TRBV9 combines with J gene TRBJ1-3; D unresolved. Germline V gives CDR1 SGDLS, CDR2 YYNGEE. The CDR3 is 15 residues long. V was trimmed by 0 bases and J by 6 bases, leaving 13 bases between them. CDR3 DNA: TGTGCCAGCAGCGTAGAGGCCCGTTCTATAAACACCATATATTTT. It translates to CASSVEARSINTIYF.

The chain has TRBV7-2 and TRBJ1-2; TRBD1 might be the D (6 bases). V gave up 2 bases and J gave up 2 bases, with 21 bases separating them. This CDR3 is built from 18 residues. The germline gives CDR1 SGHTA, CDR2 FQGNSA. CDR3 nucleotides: TGTGCCAGCAGCTTACATCCCGTTTCAGGGGCTTTCAACTATGGCTACACCTTC. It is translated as CASSLHPVSGAFNYGYTF.

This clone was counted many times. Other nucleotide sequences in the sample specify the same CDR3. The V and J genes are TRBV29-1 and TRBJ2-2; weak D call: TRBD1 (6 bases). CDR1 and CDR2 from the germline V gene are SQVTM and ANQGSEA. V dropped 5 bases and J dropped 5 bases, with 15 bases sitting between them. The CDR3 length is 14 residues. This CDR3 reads CSVSGRGGTGELFF. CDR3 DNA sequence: TGCAGCGTTTCCGGCAGGGGCGGAACCGGGGAGCTGTTTTTT.

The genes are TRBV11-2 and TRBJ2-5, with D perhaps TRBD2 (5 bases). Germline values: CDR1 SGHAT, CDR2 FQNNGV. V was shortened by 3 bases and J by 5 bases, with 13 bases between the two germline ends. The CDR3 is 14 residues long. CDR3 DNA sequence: TGTGCCAGCAGCTTGCCAAGGAGGTGGGAGACCCAGTACTTC. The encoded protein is CASSLPRRWETQYF.

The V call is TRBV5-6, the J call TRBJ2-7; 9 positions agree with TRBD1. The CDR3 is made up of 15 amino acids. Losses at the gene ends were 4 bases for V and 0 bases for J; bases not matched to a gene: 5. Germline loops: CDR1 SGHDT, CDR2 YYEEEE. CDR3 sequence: CASSPRTGDSYEQYF. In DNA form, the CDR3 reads TGTGCCAGCAGCCCTAGGACAGGGGACTCCTACGAGCAGTACTTC.

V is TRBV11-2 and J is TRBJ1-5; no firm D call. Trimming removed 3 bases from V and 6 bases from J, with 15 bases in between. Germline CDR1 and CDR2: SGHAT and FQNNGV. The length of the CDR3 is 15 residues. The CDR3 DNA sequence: TGTGCCAGCAGCTTCGGTCCGCCAGGCGGTCAGCCCCAGCATTTT. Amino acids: CASSFGPPGGQPQHF.

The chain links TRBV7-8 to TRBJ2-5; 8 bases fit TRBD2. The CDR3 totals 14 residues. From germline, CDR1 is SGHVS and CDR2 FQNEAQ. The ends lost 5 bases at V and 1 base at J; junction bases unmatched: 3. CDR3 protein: CASSPTSGQETQYF. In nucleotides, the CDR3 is TGTGCCAGCAGCCCAACTAGCGGCCAAGAGACCCAGTACTTC.

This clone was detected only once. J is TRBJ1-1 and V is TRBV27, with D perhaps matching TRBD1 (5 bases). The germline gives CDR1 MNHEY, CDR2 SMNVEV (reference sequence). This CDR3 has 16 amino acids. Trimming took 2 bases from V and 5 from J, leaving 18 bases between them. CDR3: CASSLEGPGLGTEAFF. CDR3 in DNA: TGTGCCAGCAGTTTAGAAGGACCGGGACTTGGGACTGAAGCTTTCTTT.

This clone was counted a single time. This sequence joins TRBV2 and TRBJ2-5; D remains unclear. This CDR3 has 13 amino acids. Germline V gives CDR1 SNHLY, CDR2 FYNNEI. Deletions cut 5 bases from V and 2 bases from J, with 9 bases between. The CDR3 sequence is CASSLDGQETQYF. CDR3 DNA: TGTGCCAGCAGTCTCGACGGACAAGAGACCCAGTACTTC.

CDR3 sequence reads: CASSSVWGTDTQYF. The CDR3 DNA reads TGTGCCAGCAGCTCTGTTTGGGGCACAGATACGCAGTATTTT. The chain combines TRBV7-9 with TRBJ2-3; D not resolved. CDR1 and CDR2 (germline): SEHNR, FQNEAQ (reference sequence). The ends were cut back, 4 bases at V and 1 base at J, with 9 bases in the middle. This CDR3 contains 14 residues.

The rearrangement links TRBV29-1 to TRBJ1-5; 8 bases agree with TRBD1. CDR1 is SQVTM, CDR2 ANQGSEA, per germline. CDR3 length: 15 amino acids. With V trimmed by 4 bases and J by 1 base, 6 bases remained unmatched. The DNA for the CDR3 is TGCAGCGTTGTCACAGGGGGAGGAAGCAATCAGCCCCAGCATTTT. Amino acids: CSVVTGGGSNQPQHF. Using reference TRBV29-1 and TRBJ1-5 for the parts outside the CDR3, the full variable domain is SAVISQKPSRDICQRGTSLTIQCQVDSQVTMMFWYRQQPGQSLTLIATANQGSEATYESGFVIDKFPISRPNLTFSTLTVSNMSPEDSSIYLCSVVTGGGSNQPQHFGDGTRLSIL.

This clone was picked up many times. The CDR3 sequence: CASSPRGNQPQHF. The DNA of the CDR3 is TGTGCCAGCTCACCACGGGGCAATCAGCCCCAGCATTTT. V and J are TRBV18 and TRBJ1-5; no clear D gene. Looked up from germline, CDR1 is KGHSH and CDR2 is LQKENI. Deletions cut 1 base from V and 2 bases from J, with 3 bases between. There are 13 residues in the CDR3.

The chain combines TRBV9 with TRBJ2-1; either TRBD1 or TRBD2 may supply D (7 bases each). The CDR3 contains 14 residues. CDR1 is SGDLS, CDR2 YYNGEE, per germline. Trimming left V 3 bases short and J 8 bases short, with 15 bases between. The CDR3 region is CASSASTGRDEQFF. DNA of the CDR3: TGTGCCAGCAGCGCGTCGACAGGGAGGGATGAGCAGTTCTTC. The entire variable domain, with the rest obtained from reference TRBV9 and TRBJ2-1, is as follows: DSGVTQTPKHLITATGQRVTLRCSPRSGDLSVYWYQQSLDQGLQFLIQYYNGEERAKGNILERFSAQQFPDLHSELNLSSLELGDSALYFCASSASTGRDEQFFGPGTRLTVL.

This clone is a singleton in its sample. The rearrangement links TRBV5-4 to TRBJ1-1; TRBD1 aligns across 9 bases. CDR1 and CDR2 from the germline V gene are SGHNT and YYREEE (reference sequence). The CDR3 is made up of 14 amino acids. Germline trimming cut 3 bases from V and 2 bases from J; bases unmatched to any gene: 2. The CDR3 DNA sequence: TGTGCCAGCAGCTGGGACAGGGCTAACACTGAAGCTTTCTTT. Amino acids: CASSWDRANTEAFF.

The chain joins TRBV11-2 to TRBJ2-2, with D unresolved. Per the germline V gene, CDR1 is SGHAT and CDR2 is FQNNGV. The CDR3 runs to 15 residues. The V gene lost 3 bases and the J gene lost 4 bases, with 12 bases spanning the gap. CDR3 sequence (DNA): TGTGCCAGCAGCTTTGCTCTAAACCCCACCGGGGAGCTGTTTTTT. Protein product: CASSFALNPTGELFF.

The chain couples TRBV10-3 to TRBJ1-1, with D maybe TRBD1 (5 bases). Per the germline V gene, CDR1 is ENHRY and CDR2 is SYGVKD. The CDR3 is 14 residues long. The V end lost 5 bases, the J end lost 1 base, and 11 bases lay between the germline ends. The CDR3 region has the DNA TGTGCCATCAGTAAGACAGCCGAGAACACTGAAGCTTTCTTT. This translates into CAISKTAENTEAFF.

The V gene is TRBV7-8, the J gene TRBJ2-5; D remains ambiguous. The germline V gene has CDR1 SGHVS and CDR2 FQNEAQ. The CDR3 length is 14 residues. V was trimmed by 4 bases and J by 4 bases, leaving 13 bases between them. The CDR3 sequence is CASSSQPRRETQYF. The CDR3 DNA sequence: TGTGCCAGCAGCTCCCAACCGCGGCGAGAGACCCAGTACTTC.

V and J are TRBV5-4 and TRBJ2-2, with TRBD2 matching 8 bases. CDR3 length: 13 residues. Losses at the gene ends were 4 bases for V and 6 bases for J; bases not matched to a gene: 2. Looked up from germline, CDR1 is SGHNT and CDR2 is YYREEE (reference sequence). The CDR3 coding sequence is TGTGCCAGCAGCGCGGGACTAGCCGGGGAGCTGTTTTTT. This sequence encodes CASSAGLAGELFF. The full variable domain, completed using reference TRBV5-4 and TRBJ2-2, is ETGVTQSPTHLIKTRGQQVTLRCSSQSGHNTVSWYQQALGQGPQFIFQYYREEENGRGNFPPRFSGLQFPNYSSELNVNALELDDSALYLCASSAGLAGELFFGEGSRLTVL.

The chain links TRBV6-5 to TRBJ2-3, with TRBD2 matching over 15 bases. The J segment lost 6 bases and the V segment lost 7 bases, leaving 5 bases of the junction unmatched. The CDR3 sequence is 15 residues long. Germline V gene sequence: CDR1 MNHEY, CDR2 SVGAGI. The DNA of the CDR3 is TGTGCCAGCATTGGACTAGCGGGAGGGGACGATACGCAGTATTTT. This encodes CASIGLAGGDDTQYF.

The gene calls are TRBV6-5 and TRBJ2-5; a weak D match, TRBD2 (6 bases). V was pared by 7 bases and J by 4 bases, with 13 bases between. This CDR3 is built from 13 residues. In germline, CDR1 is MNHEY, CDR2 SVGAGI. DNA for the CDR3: TGTGCCAGCAAAATCGGAGGGGTAGAGACCCAGTACTTC. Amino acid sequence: CASKIGGVETQYF.

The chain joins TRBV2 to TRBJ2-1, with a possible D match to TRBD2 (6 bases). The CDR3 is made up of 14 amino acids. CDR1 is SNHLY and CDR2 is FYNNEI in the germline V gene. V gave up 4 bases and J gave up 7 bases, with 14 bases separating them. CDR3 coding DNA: TGTGCCAGCAGTGGAGCGGGTCTGGGGAATGAGCAGTTCTTC. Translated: CASSGAGLGNEQFF.

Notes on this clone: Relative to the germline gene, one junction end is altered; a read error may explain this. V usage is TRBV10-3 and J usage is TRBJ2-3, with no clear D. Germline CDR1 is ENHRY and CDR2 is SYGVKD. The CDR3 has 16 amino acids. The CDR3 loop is CASSDLRRTTQDTQYF. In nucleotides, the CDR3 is TGTGCCAGCAGTGACCTGCGGAGAACCACCCAAGATACGCAGTATTTT.

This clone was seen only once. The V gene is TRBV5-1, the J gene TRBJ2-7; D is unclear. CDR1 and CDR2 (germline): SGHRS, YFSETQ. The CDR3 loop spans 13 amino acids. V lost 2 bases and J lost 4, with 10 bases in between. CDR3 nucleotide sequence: TGCGCCAGCAGCTTAGGAACAGAATACGAGCAGTACTTC. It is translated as CASSLGTEYEQYF.

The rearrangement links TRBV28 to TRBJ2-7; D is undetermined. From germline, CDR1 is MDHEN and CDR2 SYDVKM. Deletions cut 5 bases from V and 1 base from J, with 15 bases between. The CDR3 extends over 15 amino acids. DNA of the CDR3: TGTGCCAGCAGTGCCCCGAGCTCTGGGTCCTACGAGCAGTACTTC. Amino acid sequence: CASSAPSSGSYEQYF.

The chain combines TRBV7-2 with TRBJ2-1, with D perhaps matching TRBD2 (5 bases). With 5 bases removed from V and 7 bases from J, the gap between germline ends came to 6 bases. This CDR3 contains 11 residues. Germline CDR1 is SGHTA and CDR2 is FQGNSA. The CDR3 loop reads CASSRRNEQFF. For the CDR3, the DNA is TGTGCCAGCAGCCGGAGGAATGAGCAGTTCTTC.

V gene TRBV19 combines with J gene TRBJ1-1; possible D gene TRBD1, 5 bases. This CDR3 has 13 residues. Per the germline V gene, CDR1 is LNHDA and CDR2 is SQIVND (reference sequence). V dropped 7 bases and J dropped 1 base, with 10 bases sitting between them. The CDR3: CASKRQGNTEAFF. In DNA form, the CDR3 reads TGTGCCAGTAAACGGCAGGGGAACACTGAAGCTTTCTTT.

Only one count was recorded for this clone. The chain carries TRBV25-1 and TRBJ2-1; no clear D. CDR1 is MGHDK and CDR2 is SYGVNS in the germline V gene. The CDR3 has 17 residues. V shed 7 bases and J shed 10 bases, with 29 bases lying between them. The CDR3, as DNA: TGTGCCAGCACTCCATCCGGGCCGAGCTCCTATCTGGGCGAGCAGTTCTTC. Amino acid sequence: CASTPSGPSSYLGEQFF.

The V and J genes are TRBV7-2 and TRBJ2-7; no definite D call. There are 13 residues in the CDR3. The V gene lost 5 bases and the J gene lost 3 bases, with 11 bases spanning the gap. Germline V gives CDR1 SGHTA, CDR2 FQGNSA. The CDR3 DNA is TGTGCCAGCAGCAGGAACAGAGACTACGAGCAGTACTTC. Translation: CASSRNRDYEQYF.

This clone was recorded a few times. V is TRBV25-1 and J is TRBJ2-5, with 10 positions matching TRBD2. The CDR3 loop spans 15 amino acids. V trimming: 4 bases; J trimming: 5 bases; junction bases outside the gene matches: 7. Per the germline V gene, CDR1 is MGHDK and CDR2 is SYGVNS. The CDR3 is CASSVGASGSETQYF. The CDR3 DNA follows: TGTGCCAGCAGTGTCGGGGCTAGCGGGAGTGAGACCCAGTACTTC.